This T cell receptor beta chain was captured in a study of blood T cell repertoires in COVID-19. The wider study: Collection of acute and convalescent COVID-19 samples took place in the United States, Italy and Spain. PBMCs, B-cell-depleted T cells, or T cells provided the cDNA or gDNA that made up the material.

This CDR3 contains 13 residues. The V gene lost 6 bases and the J gene lost 0 bases, with 11 bases spanning the gap. Germline V gene lookup returns CDR1 SQVTM and CDR2 ANQGSEA. In the study's own analysis: Amplified reference gene primers provided the basis for estimating nucleated cell counts. The table came from immunoSEQ multiplex PCR; TCRdb's copy has only in-frame clones and leaves some out. That table supplies the V and J calls and clone size; D and trimming were determined from the DNA. The table has 150,000 to 200,000 clones, about four fifths seen once. This receptor was taken from a man aged 55 to 70 with active or convalescent COVID-19. The V and J genes are TRBV29-1 and TRBJ1-1, with D possibly matching TRBD1 (5 bases). Sequencing used peripheral blood. Written as DNA, the CDR3 is TGCAGCGTCGGCGGGGCGGTGAACACTGAAGCTTTCTTT. The encoded protein is CSVGGAVNTEAFF.